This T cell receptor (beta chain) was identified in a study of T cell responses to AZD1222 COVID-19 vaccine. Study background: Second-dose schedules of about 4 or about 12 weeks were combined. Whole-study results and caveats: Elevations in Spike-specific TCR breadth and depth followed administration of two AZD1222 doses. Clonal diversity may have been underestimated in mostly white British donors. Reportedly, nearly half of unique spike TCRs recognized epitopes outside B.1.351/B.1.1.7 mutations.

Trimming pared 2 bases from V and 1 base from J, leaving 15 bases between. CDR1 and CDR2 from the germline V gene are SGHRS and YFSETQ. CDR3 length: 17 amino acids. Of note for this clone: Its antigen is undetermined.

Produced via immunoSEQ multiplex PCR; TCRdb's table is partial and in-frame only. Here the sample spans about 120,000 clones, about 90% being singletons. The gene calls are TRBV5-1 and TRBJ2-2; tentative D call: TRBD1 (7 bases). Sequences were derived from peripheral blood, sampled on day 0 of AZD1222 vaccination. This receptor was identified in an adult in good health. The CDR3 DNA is TGCGCCAGCAGCTTTGGAGGGGGCGCGGGGAACACCGGGGAGCTGTTTTTT. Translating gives CASSFGGGAGNTGELFF.